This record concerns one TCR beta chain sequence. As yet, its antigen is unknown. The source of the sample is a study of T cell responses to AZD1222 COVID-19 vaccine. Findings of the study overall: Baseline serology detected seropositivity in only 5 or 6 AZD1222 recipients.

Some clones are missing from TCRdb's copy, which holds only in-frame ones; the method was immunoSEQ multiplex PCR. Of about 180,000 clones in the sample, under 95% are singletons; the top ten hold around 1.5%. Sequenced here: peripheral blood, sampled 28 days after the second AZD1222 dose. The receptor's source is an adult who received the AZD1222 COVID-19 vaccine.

CDR3: CACLSGILGYTF. The CDR3 nucleotides read TGTGCCTGCCTATCCGGGATTTTAGGCTACACCTTC. V gene TRBV12-3 or TRBV12-4 combines with J gene TRBJ1-2; D is unresolved. V was shortened by 11 bases and J by 8 bases, with 18 bases between the two germline ends. CDR3 length equals 12 residues.